This record covers a single T cell receptor (beta chain). The antigen remains undetermined. Germline CDR1 is LNHDA and CDR2 is SQIVND (reference sequence). J gave up 6 bases and V 5 bases, and 17 bases lay outside the gene matches. This CDR3 contains 17 residues. These data are taken from a study of cytomegalovirus exposure and HLA in healthy donors. The study, taken as a whole, reports: In a later analysis, HLA-C alleles had the fewest associated TCRs, DRB1 alleles the most.

PCR was performed using 60 Vbeta and 13 Jbeta primers. This table comes from immunoSEQ multiplex PCR, and its TCRdb copy is limited to in-frame clones, with some not included. This table holds 85,000 to 95,000 clones, less than 65% found once. V usage is TRBV19 and J usage is TRBJ2-7, with TRBD1 identical over 9 bases. Sequenced material: PBMCs. The origin of this receptor is a woman younger than 45 in good health and CMV-seronegative. The CDR3 bases are TGTGCCAGTAGTCCCAGACAACAGGGGGCCCTGAGGGTCGAGCAGTACTTC. Protein: CASSPRQQGALRVEQYF.